The TCR beta chain described here comes from a study of blood T cells in healthy people across ages. A second PCR of 7 to 11 cycles used a sample-barcoded 5' primer and a J-beta primer mix. TCRdb processed the 5' RACE reads anew with MiXCR; each CDR3 protein has one entry. This sample has about a million distinct CDR3 sequences, with approximately 50% found just once. Of note for this clonotype: Its specificity is not known. The junction and the germline gene differ at one end; a read error may be behind it.

Study-wide findings and caveats: Comparison with aged donors showed that long-lived donors had more naive CD4+ cells and higher diversity. From one million sequenced T cells, diversity estimates were lower bounds. Getting older went along with TCR beta diversity per million T cells dropping roughly linearly.

For every donor, a draw yielded ten milliliters of peripheral blood. This CDR3 has 18 amino acids. The germline CDR1 and CDR2 sequences are DFQATT and SNEGSKA (reference sequence). The gene calls are TRBV20-1 and TRBJ1-2; 10 bases align to TRBD1. Source material: blood. This sequence was found in a woman between 55 and 75 years old in good health. The CDR3 coding sequence is TGCAGTGCTAGAGGATTCGGGACAGGGGATTTACTAAACTACGGCTACACCTTC. Translating gives CSARGFGTGDLLNYGYTF.